This TCR beta chain was captured by sequencing in a study of response to subunit inactivated influenza vaccine. The J segment lost 4 bases and the V segment lost 5 bases, leaving 5 bases of the junction unmatched. The CDR3 totals 14 residues. TCRdb recomputed calls from the RT-PCR reads with MiXCR, one row per CDR3 protein. The sample carries approximately 500,000 distinct CDR3 sequences, under 30% recorded once. These same data were also listed under a study on T cells expressing NK-cell markers. That source adds: In generating TCR beta cDNA, 5'RACE template switching with UMIs was used. Each TCR beta repertoire originated in sorted T cells that were CD3+CD56+NKG2C+, CD3+CD56+NKG2C- or CD3+CD56-NKG2C+. With an anti-gamma-delta TCR antibody, sorting in several experiments was kept to alpha-beta TCR T cells. Where a few donors were concerned, these clonotypes also led the CD3+CD56-NKG2C+ fraction. HCMV specificity of the expanded NKG2C+ T cell clones was not established.

This specimen consisted of CD4+ T cells sorted from PBMCs, obtained 12 days after vaccination. This chain connects TRBV12-3 or TRBV12-4 to TRBJ2-7, with 10 bases lining up with TRBD2. The TCR originated in a man aged 45-65 years who received an inactivated influenza vaccine. This CDR3 reads CASSLLAGVYEQYF. The DNA of the CDR3 is TGTGCCAGCAGTCTGCTAGCGGGGGTTTACGAGCAGTACTTC.